A selection of T cell receptor beta chains follows, all from one sample in a study of CD8+CD57+ T cells in acquired aplastic anemia. TCRdb recomputed calls from the reads with MiXCR, one row per CDR3 protein. This sample has some 200,000 distinct CDR3 sequences, with approximately 35% found just once. Specimen: sorted CD4+, CD8+, or CD8+CD57+ T cells (not recorded which) from PBMCs. These receptors came from a human donor in good health, serving as a control. Each CDR3 is given with its conserved first and last residue. A D gene is named only where the DNA matches it firmly. Not all rows give a size; the values are once, few, many and, for expanded clones, a class.

v_gene: TRBV24-1
d_gene: NA
j_gene: TRBJ1-2
abundance: NA
CDR3aa: CATRDSQAYGQQYYGYTF
CDR3nt: TGTGCCACCAGGGACAGCCAAGCCTACGGGCAGCAGTACTATGGCTACACCTTC

v_gene: TRBV5-1
d_gene: NA
j_gene: TRBJ2-3
abundance: NA
CDR3aa: CASSFWDFTDTQYF
CDR3nt: TGCGCCAGCAGCTTCTGGGACTTCACAGATACGCAGTATTTT

v_gene: TRBV24-1
d_gene: NA
j_gene: TRBJ2-5
abundance: NA
CDR3aa: CATSDGGQETQYF
CDR3nt: TGTGCCACCAGTGATGGCGGGCAAGAGACCCAGTACTTC

v_gene: TRBV25-1
d_gene: TRBD2
j_gene: TRBJ2-1
abundance: NA
CDR3aa: CARDVAGGINNEQFF
CDR3nt: TGTGCTAGAGATGTCGCGGGAGGGATTAACAATGAGCAGTTCTTC

v_gene: TRBV15
d_gene: TRBD1
j_gene: TRBJ1-6
abundance: NA
CDR3aa: CATSYWTGDSPLHF
CDR3nt: TGTGCCACCAGCTACTGGACAGGGGATTCACCCCTCCACTTT

v_gene: TRBV12-3/TRBV12-4
d_gene: NA
j_gene: TRBJ2-5
abundance: few
CDR3aa: CASSLEDLRETQYF
CDR3nt: TGTGCCAGCAGCCTGGAGGACCTCCGGGAGACCCAGTACTTC

v_gene: TRBV5-4
d_gene: NA
j_gene: TRBJ2-5
abundance: NA
CDR3aa: CASSWDPGAETQYF
CDR3nt: TGTGCCAGCAGTTGGGACCCGGGGGCCGAGACCCAGTACTTC

v_gene: TRBV24-1
d_gene: NA
j_gene: TRBJ2-3
abundance: many
CDR3aa: CATRGTERTDTQYF
CDR3nt: TGTGCCACACGAGGGACGGAACGCACAGATACGCAGTATTTT

v_gene: TRBV19
d_gene: TRBD2
j_gene: TRBJ2-7
abundance: many
CDR3aa: CASSIKASGSHEQYF
CDR3nt: TGTGCCAGTAGTATTAAGGCTAGCGGGAGTCACGAGCAGTACTTC

v_gene: TRBV10-3
d_gene: NA
j_gene: TRBJ1-2
abundance: many
CDR3aa: CAIREDRSYGYTF
CDR3nt: TGTGCCATCAGAGAAGACAGATCCTATGGCTACACCTTC

v_gene: TRBV24-1
d_gene: TRBD1
j_gene: TRBJ2-7
abundance: NA
CDR3aa: CATADRGHEQYF
CDR3nt: TGTGCCACCGCGGACAGGGGCCACGAGCAGTACTTC

v_gene: TRBV19
d_gene: NA
j_gene: TRBJ2-7
abundance: NA
CDR3aa: CASSIVLGEKYEQYF
CDR3nt: TGTGCCAGTAGTATAGTCCTCGGGGAGAAGTACGAGCAGTACTTC

v_gene: TRBV19
d_gene: NA
j_gene: TRBJ1-1
abundance: many
CDR3aa: CASSGWGGRRGVAEAFF
CDR3nt: TGTGCCAGTAGTGGGTGGGGGGGCCGGCGAGGGGTAGCCGAAGCTTTCTTT

v_gene: TRBV10-3
d_gene: TRBD1
j_gene: TRBJ1-2
abundance: NA
CDR3aa: CAISGQTGDYGYTF
CDR3nt: TGTGCCATCAGCGGTCAGACAGGGGACTATGGCTACACCTTC

v_gene: TRBV19
d_gene: NA
j_gene: TRBJ2-7
abundance: many
CDR3aa: CASSIGTSSYEQYF
CDR3nt: TGTGCCAGTAGTATAGGAACTTCTTCCTACGAGCAGTACTTC

v_gene: TRBV10-3
d_gene: TRBD1
j_gene: TRBJ2-7
abundance: NA
CDR3aa: CAISAPGQGEQYF
CDR3nt: TGTGCCATCAGTGCCCCGGGACAGGGTGAGCAGTACTTC